Shown below are 10 T cell receptor beta chains from a single sample sequenced in a study of cytomegalovirus exposure and HLA in healthy donors. Primers: 60 Vbeta forward and 13 Jbeta reverse. The data were produced by immunoSEQ multiplex PCR, yet TCRdb's version contains in-frame clones alone and is incomplete. The data contain some 120,000 clones, more than 75% of them singletons. Input material: PBMCs. The receptors were sampled from a man aged 35 to 55 in good health and CMV-seronegative.

The chain is built from TRBV7-2 and TRBJ1-2, with D perhaps TRBD1 (5 bases). Germline values: CDR1 SGHTA, CDR2 FQGNSA. Trimming took off 0 bases at V and 2 bases at J, with 10 bases between the two ends. The CDR3 covers 15 residues. CDR3 nucleotides: TGTGCCAGCAGCTTAGCAACAGGATCGAACTATGGCTACACCTTC. This codes for CASSLATGSNYGYTF. The full variable domain, its missing parts supplied by reference TRBV7-2 and TRBJ1-2, is GAGVSQSPSNKVTEKGKDVELRCDPISGHTALYWYRQSLGQGLEFLIYFQGNSAPDKSGLPSDRFSAERTGGSVSTLTIQRTQQEDSAVYLCASSLATGSNYGYTFGSGTRLTVV.

This chain uses TRBV5-5 with TRBJ2-2; D possibly corresponds to TRBD2 (7 bases). V was shortened by 1 base and J by 4 bases, with 14 bases between the two germline ends. This CDR3 contains 16 residues. CDR1 is SGHKS and CDR2 is YYEKEE in the germline V gene (reference sequence). CDR3 loop: CASSLWGGAVTGELFF. The CDR3 DNA reads TGTGCCAGCAGCTTGTGGGGGGGCGCGGTCACCGGGGAGCTGTTTTTT.

The rearrangement uses TRBV6-5 and TRBJ1-5; the match to TRBD1 covers 7 bases. The J segment lost 4 bases and the V segment lost 6 bases, leaving 3 bases of the junction unmatched. The germline V gene has CDR1 MNHEY and CDR2 SVGAGI. The CDR3 runs 13 residues. The CDR3 loop reads CASRRDRNQPQHF. Here the CDR3 DNA reads TGTGCCAGCAGACGGGACAGAAATCAGCCCCAGCATTTT.

The rearrangement links TRBV15 to TRBJ1-4; possible D gene TRBD1, 5 bases. V dropped 1 base and J dropped 5 bases, with 14 bases sitting between them. The CDR3 runs to 16 residues. The germline V gene has CDR1 LNHNV and CDR2 YYDKDF (reference sequence). The CDR3 sequence: CATSRATVTLNEKLFF. For the CDR3, the DNA is TGTGCCACCAGCAGAGCGACAGTCACCCTCAATGAAAAACTGTTTTTT.

V gene TRBV6-5 combines with J gene TRBJ2-1, with TRBD2 matching 13 bases. Germline loops: CDR1 MNHEY, CDR2 SVGAGI. This CDR3 spans 14 amino acids. Trimming at V came to 6 bases and at J to 6 bases, leaving 2 bases not matched to a gene. This chain's CDR3 is CASSRTSGGNEQFF. CDR3 DNA sequence: TGTGCCAGCAGCAGGACTAGCGGGGGCAATGAGCAGTTCTTC.

On this clone: The junction does not match germline at one end; this may be a read error. The rearrangement uses TRBV5-4 and TRBJ2-6; maybe TRBD1 (5 bases). Germline loops: CDR1 SGHNT, CDR2 YYREEE (reference sequence). This CDR3 is 15 amino acids long. Here the CDR3 reads CASSPTRAGANGLTF. As DNA, the CDR3 is TGTGCCAGCAGCCCTACAAGAGCTGGGGCCAACGGCCTGACTTTC.

The chain joins TRBV7-8 to TRBJ1-1; 7 nucleotides agree with TRBD1. The germline V gene has CDR1 SGHVS and CDR2 FQNEAQ. Unmatched junction bases numbered 3, after V lost 5 bases and J lost 0 bases. CDR3 size: 14 residues. Here the CDR3 DNA reads TGTGCCAGCAGCCTGACAGGGATGAACACTGAAGCTTTCTTT. As protein: CASSLTGMNTEAFF. Filled out from reference TRBV7-8 and TRBJ1-1, the complete variable domain reads GAGVSQSPRYKVAKRGQDVALRCDPISGHVSLFWYQQALGQGPEFLTYFQNEAQLDKSGLPSDRFFAERPEGSVSTLKIQRTQQEDSAVYLCASSLTGMNTEAFFGQGTRLTVV.

This clone was picked up a small number of times. The V and J genes are TRBV6-6 and TRBJ1-5; 9 bases align to TRBD1. The junction had 4 bases not matched to a gene; V was cut back by 6 bases and J by 7 bases. This CDR3 has 13 residues. Germline lookup yields CDR1 MNHNY and CDR2 SVGAGI (reference sequence). In DNA, the CDR3 is TGTGCCAGCAGCGGACAGGGGCAGCAGCCCCAGCATTTT. Translated, it gives CASSGQGQQPQHF.

The chain combines TRBV7-9 with TRBJ1-1, with D possibly TRBD1 on 6 matching bases. The CDR3 loop spans 14 amino acids. Germline CDR1 SEHNR, CDR2 FQNEAQ (reference sequence). Deletions cut 7 bases from V and 2 bases from J, with 14 bases between. The CDR3 loop reads CASTIRGTNTEAFF. The DNA of the CDR3 is TGTGCCAGCACCATCAGGGGCACTAACACTGAAGCTTTCTTT.

The chain is built from TRBV12-5 and TRBJ2-1; tentatively, D is TRBD1 (6 bases). V shed 6 bases and J shed 1 base, with 10 bases lying between them. Germline loops: CDR1 LGHNT, CDR2 FRNRAP. The CDR3 has 14 amino acids. CDR3 nucleotides: TGTGCTAGTGGAAATGGACAGTCCTACAATGAGCAGTTCTTC. Its protein is CASGNGQSYNEQFF.